These 32 T cell receptor beta chains came from one sample sequenced in a study of blood T cells in healthy people across ages. A second PCR, run for roughly 7 to 11 cycles, used a sample-barcoded 5' primer plus a J-beta primer mix. TCRdb reanalysed the 5' RACE reads using MiXCR and keeps one entry per CDR3 protein. Seen here are approximately 1,700,000 distinct CDR3 sequences, about 39% observed once, and the top ten hold about 23%. Sequenced material: blood. These receptors all come from a human donor in good health.

This clonotype was recorded many times. The chain couples TRBV29-1 to TRBJ2-5; TRBD2 matches 10 bases. The CDR3 is 12 residues long. CDR1 is SQVTM and CDR2 is ANQGSEA in the germline V gene. V was pared by 8 bases and J by 7 bases, with 7 bases of the junction left unmatched. DNA of the CDR3: TGCAGCACCCGCGTAGCGGGGGGGACCCAGTACTTC. This translates into CSTRVAGGTQYF.

The V gene is TRBV20-1, the J gene TRBJ2-3; no clear D gene. Trimming cost V 0 bases and J 0 bases, with 7 bases left between them. The CDR3 consists of 14 residues. Germline lookup yields CDR1 DFQATT and CDR2 SNEGSKA (reference sequence). The DNA for the CDR3 is TGCAGTGCTAGAGAGGCACTAAGCACAGATACGCAGTATTTT. Its translation: CSAREALSTDTQYF.

The J gene is TRBJ1-1, the V gene TRBV12-5; TRBD1 is a possible D gene (6 bases). Germline V gene data show CDR1 as LGHNT and CDR2 as FRNRAP. Trimming removed 3 bases at V and 1 base at J, with 12 bases between. The CDR3 runs 15 residues. The CDR3 region has the DNA TGTGCTAGTGGTTTTGACGGGGGCCGGAACACTGAAGCTTTCTTT. Translated: CASGFDGGRNTEAFF.

This clonotype turned up a few times. The chain joins TRBV12-3 or TRBV12-4 to TRBJ2-1, with a tentative D call TRBD2 (7 bases). V dropped 4 bases and J dropped 10 bases, with 17 bases sitting between them. The CDR3 contains 14 residues. The DNA for the CDR3 is TGTGCCAGCAGTTATGGGGGGGGCAGGGGCGAGCAGTTCTTC. It codes for CASSYGGGRGEQFF.

The V gene is TRBV4-3, the J gene TRBJ2-6; no definite D call. CDR3 size: 19 residues. Germline CDR1 and CDR2: LGHNA and YSLEER. V lost 0 bases, J lost 0 bases, and 15 bases lay in between. DNA of the CDR3: TGCGCCAGCAGCCAAGAGGAACCTGTACCTTACTCTGGGGCCAACGTCCTGACTTTC. This encodes CASSQEEPVPYSGANVLTF.

This rearrangement joins TRBV10-3 to TRBJ1-2; 7 bases fit TRBD1. The germline V gene encodes CDR1 ENHRY and CDR2 SYGVKD. The CDR3 runs to 15 residues. Germline trimming cut 5 bases from V and 8 bases from J; bases unmatched to any gene: 14. As DNA, the CDR3 is TGTGCCATCAGTTCTCCCGGGACAGATTCTAGAGGCTACACCTTC. It codes for CAISSPGTDSRGYTF.

A word on this clonotype: A much larger clone lies a single base off, so this may be a read error. The rearrangement links TRBV20-1 to TRBJ1-2; no definite D call. With 6 bases removed from V and 5 bases from J, the gap between germline ends came to 16 bases. From germline, CDR1 is DFQATT and CDR2 SNEGSKA (reference sequence). This CDR3 is 13 amino acids long. The CDR3 region is CSAYSSTEYGYTF. The CDR3 DNA sequence: TGCAGTGCGTACTCGAGTACGGAGTATGGCTACACCTTC.

This clonotype occurred once. The rearrangement links TRBV6-5 to TRBJ1-2; tentative D call: TRBD1 (5 bases). CDR3 length: 18 amino acids. Germline assignment: CDR1 MNHEY and CDR2 SVGAGI. The ends were cut back, 4 bases at V and 0 bases at J, with 21 bases in the middle. The CDR3: CASSFRQLQDIANYGYTF. The CDR3 DNA sequence: TGTGCCAGCAGTTTCAGACAACTACAGGATATAGCTAACTATGGCTACACCTTC.

This clonotype occurred a few times. The genes are TRBV9 and TRBJ2-7; D could derive from TRBD1 or TRBD2 (6 bases each). The CDR3 has 16 amino acids. CDR1 and CDR2 from the germline V gene are SGDLS and YYNGEE. Trimming took off 4 bases at V and 0 bases at J, with 17 bases between the two ends. The CDR3 region has the DNA TGTGCCAGCAGCCCTCGGTTGGGGGGCCGCTCCTACGAGCAGTACTTC. Translated: CASSPRLGGRSYEQYF.

The V and J genes are TRBV19 and TRBJ2-6; D is perhaps TRBD2 (5 bases). The CDR3 runs 17 residues. The V end was cut by 4 bases, the J end by 0 bases, with 13 bases between. Germline CDR1 is LNHDA and CDR2 is SQIVND (reference sequence). This CDR3 is CASSTARGLSGANVLTF. The CDR3 nucleotides read TGTGCCAGTAGTACGGCTCGCGGACTCTCTGGGGCCAACGTCCTGACTTTC.

This clonotype appeared a few times. The genes are TRBV7-9 and TRBJ1-2, with unresolved D. This CDR3 contains 15 residues. V was clipped by 4 bases and J by 7 bases, with 19 bases between them. Germline-derived CDR1 and CDR2 are SEHNR and FQNEAQ (reference sequence). The CDR3 region has the DNA TGTGCCAGCAGCTCTCGTAGGTTTGGCTCGGGTGGCTACACCTTC. Translating gives CASSSRRFGSGGYTF.

The V call is TRBV20-1, the J call TRBJ2-7; 10 positions agree with TRBD2. The CDR3 has 16 amino acids. Per the germline V gene, CDR1 is DFQATT and CDR2 is SNEGSKA (reference sequence). Germline trimming cut 5 bases from V and 5 bases from J; bases unmatched to any gene: 15. This CDR3 reads CSAPPLAGTVFDEQYF. As DNA, the CDR3 is TGCAGTGCTCCCCCACTAGCGGGGACGGTGTTTGACGAGCAGTACTTC.

This chain joins TRBV20-1 and TRBJ1-1, with D perhaps TRBD1 (6 bases). There are 15 residues in the CDR3. Trimming removed 3 bases from V and 6 bases from J, with 20 bases in between. The germline V gene has CDR1 DFQATT and CDR2 SNEGSKA (reference sequence). CDR3 nucleotide sequence: TGCAGTGCTAGGAATCTACGGAGGGGGTTATCTGAAGCTTTCTTT. This encodes CSARNLRRGLSEAFF.

The chain employs TRBV12-3 or TRBV12-4 and TRBJ1-2; TRBD1 is a possible D gene (5 bases). Trimming pared 9 bases from V and 4 bases from J, leaving 12 bases between. The CDR3 sequence is 12 residues long. CDR3 DNA: TGTGCCAGTCTAGGGGCGATCTATGGCTACACCTTC. Translation: CASLGAIYGYTF.

This clonotype has just a few counts. This chain joins TRBV6-5 and TRBJ2-1; 7 nucleotides agree with TRBD2. The CDR3 sequence is 14 residues long. Trimming cost V 6 bases and J 9 bases; bases outside gene matches: 11. The germline CDR1 and CDR2 sequences are MNHEY and SVGAGI. CDR3 DNA: TGTGCCAGCAGCCAGGGACTAACCCCCTTTGAGCAGTTCTTC. Its protein product is CASSQGLTPFEQFF.

The chain combines TRBV5-4 with TRBJ1-1; D gene ambiguous. V was shortened by 0 bases and J by 2 bases, with 8 bases between the two germline ends. Germline V gives CDR1 SGHNT, CDR2 YYREEE (reference sequence). The CDR3 consists of 14 residues. DNA for the CDR3: TGTGCCAGCAGCTTGGAAATATATAACACTGAAGCTTTCTTT. Translation gives CASSLEIYNTEAFF.

The rearrangement links TRBV9 to TRBJ2-3; 8 positions match TRBD2. Trimming took 4 bases from V and 2 from J; bases not matched to a gene: 9. There are 16 residues in the CDR3. CDR1 and CDR2 (germline): SGDLS, YYNGEE. The CDR3 loop reads CASSPAAGGLTDTQYF. CDR3 DNA: TGTGCCAGCAGCCCCGCGGCGGGGGGTCTCACAGATACGCAGTATTTT.

This clonotype has just a few counts. CDR3 protein: CASSFNLGGFYGYTF. CDR3 coding DNA: TGTGCCAGCAGCTTCAATCTGGGGGGCTTCTATGGCTACACCTTC. The V and J genes are TRBV7-2 and TRBJ1-2, with D maybe TRBD1 (6 bases). V was clipped by 3 bases and J by 4 bases, with 15 bases between them. In germline, CDR1 is SGHTA, CDR2 FQGNSA. The CDR3 length is 15 residues.

The chain joins TRBV7-3 to TRBJ1-3, with unresolved D. Per germline, CDR1 SGHTA and CDR2 FQGTGA. This CDR3 comprises 15 residues. The germline V and J ends were trimmed by 5 bases and 1 base, with 12 bases remaining between them. The CDR3 DNA is TGTGCCAGCAGCCCTAACGGAGGTTCTGGAAACACCATATATTTT. Its protein product is CASSPNGGSGNTIYF.

This clonotype occurred a few times. J is TRBJ2-5 and V is TRBV12-3 or TRBV12-4; possible D gene TRBD1, 6 bases. The end of the DNA aligns better with TRBJ2-7, so the J call may be wrong. The CDR3 length is 12 residues. The CDR3, as DNA: TGTGCCAGCAGTCCCCGGACAGTCGAGCAGTACTTC. Amino acid sequence: CASSPRTVEQYF.

This clonotype was picked up many times. V and J are TRBV12-3 or TRBV12-4 and TRBJ2-7, with TRBD2 matching 9 bases. Trimming removed 5 bases from V and 3 bases from J; junction bases left unmatched: 2. The CDR3 extends over 13 amino acids. In DNA, the CDR3 is TGTGCCAGCAGTCCGACTAGCGGCTACGAGCAGTACTTC. Translation gives CASSPTSGYEQYF.

In its sample, this clonotype was seen a few times. V gene TRBV24-1 combines with J gene TRBJ2-7, with 8 bases aligning to TRBD2. Germline values: CDR1 KGHDR, CDR2 SFDVKD. CDR3 length: 15 residues. The junction had 8 bases not matched to a gene; V was cut back by 1 base and J by 7 bases. The CDR3 DNA reads TGTGCCACCAGTGATTTCGGAGCGGGGGCGGGAGAGCAGTACTTC. Amino acid sequence: CATSDFGAGAGEQYF.

This clonotype was seen a few times. The chain employs TRBV4-2 and TRBJ1-4; D remains ambiguous. With 0 bases removed from V and 0 bases from J, the gap between germline ends came to 8 bases. In germline, CDR1 is LGHNA, CDR2 YNFKEQ. The CDR3 sequence is 16 residues long. Written as DNA, the CDR3 is TGTGCCAGCAGCCAAGACGAGGTGTCAACTAATGAAAAACTGTTTTTT. It yields the protein CASSQDEVSTNEKLFF.

This chain joins TRBV7-2 and TRBJ1-5; D is uncertain. Germline V gene lookup returns CDR1 SGHTA and CDR2 FQGNSA. There are 16 residues in the CDR3. V lost 2 bases, J lost 4 bases, and 15 bases lay in between. The CDR3 region is CASSLSSGPINQPQHF. The DNA for the CDR3 is TGTGCCAGCAGCTTAAGCTCAGGACCGATAAATCAGCCCCAGCATTTT.

The chain employs TRBV29-1 and TRBJ1-1; D is unclear. Trimming removed 6 bases from V and 6 bases from J, with 17 bases in between. The CDR3 spans 13 residues. Germline values: CDR1 SQVTM, CDR2 ANQGSEA. The CDR3, as DNA: TGCAGCGTCGGGCTTCGGGCCTCGGCTGAAGCTTTCTTT. It encodes CSVGLRASAEAFF.

Note on this clonotype: A much bigger clone sits one base away, suggesting this may be a read error. The chain combines TRBV28 with TRBJ2-1; a weak D match, TRBD1 (6 bases). The CDR3 has 12 amino acids. V lost 7 bases and J lost 6, with 10 bases in between. Per the germline V gene, CDR1 is MDHEN and CDR2 is SYDVKM. The CDR3 protein is CASTGACNEQFF. The CDR3 nucleotides are TGTGCCAGCACAGGGGCCTGCAATGAGCAGTTCTTC.

This chain links TRBV7-9 with TRBJ2-4, with TRBD1 identical over 7 bases. The J segment lost 1 base and the V segment lost 2 bases, leaving 14 bases of the junction unmatched. The germline V gene encodes CDR1 SEHNR and CDR2 FQNEAQ (reference sequence). This CDR3 contains 19 residues. The CDR3 DNA reads TGTGCCAGCAGCTTACAAGTTATGGGCAGGGGGATTGCCAAAAACATTCAGTACTTC. Its protein product is CASSLQVMGRGIAKNIQYF.

The chain is built from TRBV12-3 or TRBV12-4 and TRBJ2-1, with D possibly TRBD1 on 5 matching bases. The DNA matches TRBJ2-7 better at its end, which makes the J call doubtful. The CDR3 has 12 amino acids. The CDR3 nucleotides read TGTGCCAGCAGACAGACAGAAAATGAGCAGTACTTC. Its translation: CASRQTENEQYF.

This clonotype came up a few times. In nucleotides, the CDR3 is TGCAGCGCCATGTTGGCAACCTACGAGCAGTACTTC. It encodes CSAMLATYEQYF. This chain joins TRBV29-1 and TRBJ2-7; D is uncertain. The ends were cut back, 7 bases at V and 2 bases at J, with 12 bases in the middle. CDR3 length: 12 amino acids. Germline V lookup: CDR1 SQVTM, CDR2 ANQGSEA.

V is TRBV5-1 and J is TRBJ1-1; a weak D match, TRBD1 (6 bases). V lost 3 bases to trimming and J lost 1 base, with 13 bases between them. The CDR3 length is 15 residues. Germline V lookup: CDR1 SGHRS, CDR2 YFSETQ. The CDR3 bases are TGCGCCAGCAGCTCTTTCAGGGGACGGAACACTGAAGCTTTCTTT. Its protein is CASSSFRGRNTEAFF.

The chain is built from TRBV24-1 and TRBJ2-5; weak D call: TRBD1 (7 bases). CDR3 size: 13 residues. Between the trimmed V and J ends, which lost 10 bases and 4 bases, there was a span of 15 bases. Per germline, CDR1 KGHDR and CDR2 SFDVKD. CDR3 sequence (DNA): TGTGCCACTGCGGAGGGGGCGAGAGAGACCCAGTACTTC. Protein: CATAEGARETQYF.

There are a few counts of this clonotype. The DNA for the CDR3 is TGCGCCAGCGAGGCCGGAAGCTCTGGGGCCAACGTCCTGACTTTC. It specifies CASEAGSSGANVLTF. This chain links TRBV5-1 with TRBJ2-6, with no clear D. The V end was cut by 7 bases, the J end by 0 bases, with 11 bases between. From germline, CDR1 is SGHRS and CDR2 YFSETQ. The CDR3 runs to 15 residues.